The T cell receptor (beta chain) described here comes from a study of T-cell memory formation after mild COVID-19. UMIs and sample barcodes were carried by the TCR alpha and TCR beta cDNA libraries that 5'RACE produced using constant-segment primers. One entry per CDR3 protein, called by TCRdb with MiXCR from the 5' RACE reads. The sample lists about 180,000 distinct CDR3 sequences, around 16% occurring once. Findings of the study overall: Day 15 to 85 contracting clones showed balanced CD4/CD8; day 15 to 37 expanders favored CD4+.

Note on this clonotype: Antigen unknown.

The TCR was taken from an adult woman who had mild COVID-19 (a few samples of this study predate the infection). Cell type and time point are not known. What was sequenced was PBMCs or a T cell subset sorted from them (not recorded which).

The CDR3 DNA follows: TGCAGTGCTAAGTTTCCAGGGACAGATACGCAGTATTTT. Its translation: CSAKFPGTDTQYF. V is TRBV20-1 and J is TRBJ2-3; D might be TRBD1 (5 bases). V gave up 4 bases and J gave up 3 bases, with 11 bases separating them. Germline V CDR1 and CDR2: DFQATT, SNEGSKA (reference sequence). The CDR3 is 13 residues long.